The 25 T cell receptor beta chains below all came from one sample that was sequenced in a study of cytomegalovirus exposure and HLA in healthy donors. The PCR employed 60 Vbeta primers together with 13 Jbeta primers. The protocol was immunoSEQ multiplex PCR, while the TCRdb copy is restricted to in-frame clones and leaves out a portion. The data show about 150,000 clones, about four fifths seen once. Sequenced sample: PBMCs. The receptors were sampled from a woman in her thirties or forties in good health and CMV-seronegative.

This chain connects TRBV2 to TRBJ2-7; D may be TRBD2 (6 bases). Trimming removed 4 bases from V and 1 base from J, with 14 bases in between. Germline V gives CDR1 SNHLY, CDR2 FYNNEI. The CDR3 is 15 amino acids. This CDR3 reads CASSAGSGESYEQYF. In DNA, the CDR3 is TGTGCCAGCAGTGCGGGGTCGGGGGAGTCCTACGAGCAGTACTTC.

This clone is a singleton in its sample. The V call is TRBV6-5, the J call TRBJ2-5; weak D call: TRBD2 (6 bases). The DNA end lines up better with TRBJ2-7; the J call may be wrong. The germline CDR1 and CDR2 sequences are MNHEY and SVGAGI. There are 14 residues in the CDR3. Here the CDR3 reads CASSYSAGTYEQYF. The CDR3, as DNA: TGTGCCAGCAGTTACTCGGCGGGAACCTACGAGCAGTACTTC.

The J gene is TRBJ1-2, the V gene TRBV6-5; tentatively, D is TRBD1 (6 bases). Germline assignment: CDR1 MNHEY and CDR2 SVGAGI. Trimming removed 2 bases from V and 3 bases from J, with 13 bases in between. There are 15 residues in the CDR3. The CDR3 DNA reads TGTGCCAGCAGTTACGCGGGGGGCGCGGACTATGGCTACACCTTC. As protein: CASSYAGGADYGYTF.

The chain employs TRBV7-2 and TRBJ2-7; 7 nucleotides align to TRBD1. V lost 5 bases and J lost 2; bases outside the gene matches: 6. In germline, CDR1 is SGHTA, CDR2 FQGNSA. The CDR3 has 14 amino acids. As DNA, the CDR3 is TGTGCCAGCAGCCCAGGGGGTATTCCCTACGAGCAGTACTTC. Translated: CASSPGGIPYEQYF.

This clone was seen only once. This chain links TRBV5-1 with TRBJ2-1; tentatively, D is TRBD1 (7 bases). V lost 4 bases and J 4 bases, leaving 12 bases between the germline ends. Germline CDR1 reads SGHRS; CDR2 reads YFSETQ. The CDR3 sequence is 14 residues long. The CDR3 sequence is CASSEQGTYNEQFF. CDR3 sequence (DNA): TGCGCCAGCAGCGAACAGGGGACTTACAATGAGCAGTTCTTC. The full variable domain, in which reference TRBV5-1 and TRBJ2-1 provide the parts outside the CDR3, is KAGVTQTPRYLIKTRGQQVTLSCSPISGHRSVSWYQQTPGQGLQFLFEYFSETQRNKGNFPGRFSGRQFSNSRSEMNVSTLELGDSALYLCASSEQGTYNEQFFGPGTRLTVL.

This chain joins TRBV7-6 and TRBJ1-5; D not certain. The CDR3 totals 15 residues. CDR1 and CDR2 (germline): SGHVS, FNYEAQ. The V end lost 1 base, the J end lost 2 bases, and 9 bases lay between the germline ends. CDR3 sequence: CASSLGTERNQPQHF. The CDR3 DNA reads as TGTGCCAGCAGCTTAGGAACAGAACGCAATCAGCCCCAGCATTTT.

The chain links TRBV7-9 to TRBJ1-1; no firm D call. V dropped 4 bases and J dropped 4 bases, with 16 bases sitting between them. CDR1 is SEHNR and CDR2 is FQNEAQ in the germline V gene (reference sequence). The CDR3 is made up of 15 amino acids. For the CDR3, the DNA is TGTGCCAGCAGCTCCCATTTAACCCTGAGCACTGAAGCTTTCTTT. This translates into CASSSHLTLSTEAFF.

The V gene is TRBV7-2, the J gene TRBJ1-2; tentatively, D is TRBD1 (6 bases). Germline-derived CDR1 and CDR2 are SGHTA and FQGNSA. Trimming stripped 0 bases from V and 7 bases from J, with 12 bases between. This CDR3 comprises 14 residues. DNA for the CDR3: TGTGCCAGCAGCTTAGCGGAAGGGGGTGGTGGCTACACCTTC. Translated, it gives CASSLAEGGGGYTF.

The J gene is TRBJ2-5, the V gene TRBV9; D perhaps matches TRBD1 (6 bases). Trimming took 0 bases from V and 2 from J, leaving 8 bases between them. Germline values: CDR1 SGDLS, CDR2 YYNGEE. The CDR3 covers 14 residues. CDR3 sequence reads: CASSVGGQQETQYF. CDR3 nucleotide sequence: TGTGCCAGCAGCGTAGGTGGACAGCAAGAGACCCAGTACTTC.

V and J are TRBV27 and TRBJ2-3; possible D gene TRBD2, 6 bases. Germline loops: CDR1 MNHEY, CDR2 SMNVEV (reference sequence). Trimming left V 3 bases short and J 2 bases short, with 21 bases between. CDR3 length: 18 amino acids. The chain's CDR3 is CASSLGWRGASFTDTQYF. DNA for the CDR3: TGTGCCAGCAGTTTGGGATGGCGGGGCGCCAGCTTCACAGATACGCAGTATTTT.

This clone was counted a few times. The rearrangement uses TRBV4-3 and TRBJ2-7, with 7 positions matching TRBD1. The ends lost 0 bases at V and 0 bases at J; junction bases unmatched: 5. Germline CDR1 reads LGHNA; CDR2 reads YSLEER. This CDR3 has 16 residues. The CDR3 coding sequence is TGCGCCAGCAGCCAAGATCACAGGGGACCCTCCTACGAGCAGTACTTC. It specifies CASSQDHRGPSYEQYF.

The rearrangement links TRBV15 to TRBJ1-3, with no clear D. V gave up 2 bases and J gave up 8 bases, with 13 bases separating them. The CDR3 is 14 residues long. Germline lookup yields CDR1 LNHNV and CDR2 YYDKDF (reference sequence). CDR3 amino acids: CATSRKMMGDTIYF. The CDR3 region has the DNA TGTGCCACCAGCAGAAAAATGATGGGAGACACCATATATTTT.

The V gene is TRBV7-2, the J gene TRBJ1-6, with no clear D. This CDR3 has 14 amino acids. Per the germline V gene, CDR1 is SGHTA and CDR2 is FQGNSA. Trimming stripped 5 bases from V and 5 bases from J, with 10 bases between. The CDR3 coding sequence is TGTGCCAGCAGCCCCCCTGGCCATAATTCACCCCTCCACTTT. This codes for CASSPPGHNSPLHF.

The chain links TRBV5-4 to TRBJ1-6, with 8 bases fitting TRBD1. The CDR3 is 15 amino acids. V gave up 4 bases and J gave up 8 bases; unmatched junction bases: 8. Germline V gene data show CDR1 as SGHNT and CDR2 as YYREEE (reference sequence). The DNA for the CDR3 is TGTGCCAGCAGCCGGACAGGGATGATGTATTCACCCCTCCACTTT. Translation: CASSRTGMMYSPLHF.

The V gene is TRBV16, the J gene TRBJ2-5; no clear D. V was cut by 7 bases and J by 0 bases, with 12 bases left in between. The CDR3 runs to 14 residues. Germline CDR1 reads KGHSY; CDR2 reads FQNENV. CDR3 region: CASTPTLYQETQYF. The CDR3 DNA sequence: TGTGCCAGCACCCCAACTCTGTACCAAGAGACCCAGTACTTC.

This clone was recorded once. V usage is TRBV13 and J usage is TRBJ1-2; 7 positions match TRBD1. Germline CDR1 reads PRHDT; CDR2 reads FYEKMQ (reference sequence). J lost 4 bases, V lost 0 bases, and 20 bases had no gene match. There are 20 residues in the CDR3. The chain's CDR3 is CASSLGWSRTGHTGAYGYTF. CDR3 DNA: TGTGCCAGCAGCTTAGGTTGGTCCAGGACAGGACATACTGGGGCCTATGGCTACACCTTC.

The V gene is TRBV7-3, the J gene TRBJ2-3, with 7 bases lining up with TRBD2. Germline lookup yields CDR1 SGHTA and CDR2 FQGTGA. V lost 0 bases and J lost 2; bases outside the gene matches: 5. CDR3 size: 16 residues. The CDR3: CASSLTEAGNTDTQYF. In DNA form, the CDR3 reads TGTGCCAGCAGCTTAACCGAAGCGGGGAACACAGATACGCAGTATTTT.

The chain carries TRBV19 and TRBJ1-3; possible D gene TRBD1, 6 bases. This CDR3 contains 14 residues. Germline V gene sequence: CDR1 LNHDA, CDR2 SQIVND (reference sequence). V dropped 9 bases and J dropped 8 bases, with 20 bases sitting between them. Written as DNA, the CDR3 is TGTGCCAGCTCCCGGGGGGCGGCTTTTGACACCATATATTTT. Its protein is CASSRGAAFDTIYF.

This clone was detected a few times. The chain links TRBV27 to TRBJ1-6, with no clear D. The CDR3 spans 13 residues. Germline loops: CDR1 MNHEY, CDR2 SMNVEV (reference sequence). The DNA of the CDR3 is TGTGCAATTTCTACCGGGAGAGGTTCACCCCTCCACTTT. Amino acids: CAISTGRGSPLHF.

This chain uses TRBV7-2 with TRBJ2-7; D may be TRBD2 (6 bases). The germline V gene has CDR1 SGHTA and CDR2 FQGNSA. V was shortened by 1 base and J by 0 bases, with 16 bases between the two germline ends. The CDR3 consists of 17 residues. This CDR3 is CASSLGGGAPSSYEQYF. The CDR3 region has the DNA TGTGCCAGCAGCTTAGGGGGCGGGGCGCCGAGCTCCTACGAGCAGTACTTC. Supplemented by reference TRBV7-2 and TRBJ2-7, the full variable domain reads GAGVSQSPSNKVTEKGKDVELRCDPISGHTALYWYRQSLGQGLEFLIYFQGNSAPDKSGLPSDRFSAERTGGSVSTLTIQRTQQEDSAVYLCASSLGGGAPSSYEQYFGPGTRLTVT.

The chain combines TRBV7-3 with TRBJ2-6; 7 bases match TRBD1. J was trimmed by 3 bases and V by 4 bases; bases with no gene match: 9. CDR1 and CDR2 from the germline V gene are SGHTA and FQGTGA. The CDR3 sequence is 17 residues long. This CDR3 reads CASSSRRQGFGANVLTF. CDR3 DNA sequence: TGTGCCAGCAGCTCTCGGAGACAGGGCTTTGGGGCCAACGTCCTGACTTTC.

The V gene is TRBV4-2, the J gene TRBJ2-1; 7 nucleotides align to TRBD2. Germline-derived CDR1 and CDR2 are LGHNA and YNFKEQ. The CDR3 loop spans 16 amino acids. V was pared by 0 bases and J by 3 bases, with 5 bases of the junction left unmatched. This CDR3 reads CASSQDAGGGYNEQFF. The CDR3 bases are TGTGCCAGCAGCCAAGATGCAGGCGGGGGCTACAATGAGCAGTTCTTC.

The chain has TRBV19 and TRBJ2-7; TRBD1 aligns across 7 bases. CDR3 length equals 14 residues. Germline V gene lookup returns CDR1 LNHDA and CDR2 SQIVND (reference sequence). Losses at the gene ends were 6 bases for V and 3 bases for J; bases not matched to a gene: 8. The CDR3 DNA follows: TGTGCCAGTAGAGCAGGGGGTCAACTCTACGAGCAGTACTTC. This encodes CASRAGGQLYEQYF. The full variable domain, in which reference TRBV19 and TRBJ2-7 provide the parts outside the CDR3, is DGGITQSPKYLFRKEGQNVTLSCEQNLNHDAMYWYRQDPGQGLRLIYYSQIVNDFQKGDIAEGYSVSREKKESFPLTVTSAQKNPTAFYLCASRAGGQLYEQYFGPGTRLTVT.

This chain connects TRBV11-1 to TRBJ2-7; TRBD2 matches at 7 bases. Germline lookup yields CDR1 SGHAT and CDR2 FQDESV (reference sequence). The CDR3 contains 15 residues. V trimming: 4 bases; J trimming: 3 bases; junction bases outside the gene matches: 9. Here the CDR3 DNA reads TGTGCCAGCAGCTCGTACGGGACTACCTTCTACGAGCAGTACTTC. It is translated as CASSSYGTTFYEQYF.

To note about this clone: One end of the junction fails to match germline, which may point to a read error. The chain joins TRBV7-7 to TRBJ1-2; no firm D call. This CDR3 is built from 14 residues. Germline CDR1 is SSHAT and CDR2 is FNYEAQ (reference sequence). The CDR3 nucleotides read TGTGCTAGCAGCCCGTTGAGGGTTGGGTATGGCTACACCTTC. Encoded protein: CASSPLRVGYGYTF.